The rows below give T cell receptor beta chains drawn from one sample of a study of T cells in Graves' hyperthyroidism and ophthalmopathy. TCRdb analysed the multiplex PCR reads with MiXCR anew, one entry per CDR3 protein. The sample contains about 600,000 distinct CDR3 sequences, 13% to 15% of which appear only once. The sample consisted of blood. The receptors here all came from a woman between 18 and 30 years old with Graves' ophthalmopathy. CDR3s include the opening cysteine and the closing phenylalanine or tryptophan. The order of the fields is clone size, D gene, CDR3 length, V gene, J gene, CDR3 protein, CDR3 DNA. A D gene is named only where the DNA matches it firmly. Not all rows give a size; the values are once, few, many and, for expanded clones, a class.

abundance: many
d_gene: TRBD2
len: 15
v_gene: TRBV2
j_gene: TRBJ2-7
CDR3aa: CASSKWSSGPYEQYF
CDR3nt: TGTGCCAGCAGTAAATGGTCTAGCGGGCCTTACGAGCAGTACTTC

abundance: few
d_gene: TRBD2
len: 14
v_gene: TRBV4-2
j_gene: TRBJ2-7
CDR3aa: CASSQSSGSSEQYF
CDR3nt: TGTGCCAGCAGCCAATCTAGCGGGAGCAGCGAGCAGTACTTC

abundance: few
d_gene: TRBD1
len: 15
v_gene: TRBV5-1
j_gene: TRBJ2-7
CDR3aa: CASSIRDSSRGEQYF
CDR3nt: TGCGCCAGCAGCATAAGGGACAGCTCCCGTGGCGAGCAGTACTTC

abundance: many
d_gene: -
len: 12
v_gene: TRBV9
j_gene: TRBJ2-1
CDR3aa: CASSVSEQSQFF
CDR3nt: TGTGCCAGCAGCGTATCGGAACAGTCGCAGTTCTTC

abundance: many
d_gene: -
len: 13
v_gene: TRBV29-1
j_gene: TRBJ1-1
CDR3aa: CSVEYGRSTEAFF
CDR3nt: TGCAGCGTTGAATATGGACGGAGCACTGAAGCTTTCTTT

abundance: many
d_gene: TRBD1
len: 16
v_gene: TRBV3-1
j_gene: TRBJ1-4
CDR3aa: CASSQDPDRANEKLFF
CDR3nt: TGTGCCAGCAGCCAAGACCCAGACAGGGCTAATGAAAAACTGTTTTTT

abundance: few
d_gene: -
len: 14
v_gene: TRBV20-1
j_gene: TRBJ1-2
CDR3aa: CSANTEGTLHGYTF
CDR3nt: TGCAGTGCTAACACCGAAGGGACTTTACATGGCTACACCTTC

abundance: many
d_gene: TRBD1
len: 15
v_gene: TRBV14
j_gene: TRBJ1-1
CDR3aa: CASSLLTGGTTEAFF
CDR3nt: TGTGCCAGCAGCCTACTAACAGGGGGTACCACTGAAGCTTTCTTT

abundance: many
d_gene: -
len: 11
v_gene: TRBV2
j_gene: TRBJ1-6
CDR3aa: CASSRNSPLHF
CDR3nt: TGTGCCAGCAGCCGAAATTCACCCCTCCACTTT

abundance: -
d_gene: TRBD2
len: 19
v_gene: TRBV5-1
j_gene: TRBJ2-1
CDR3aa: CASSPGLAGESPSYNEQFF
CDR3nt: TGCGCCAGCAGCCCGGGACTAGCGGGAGAGAGCCCCTCCTACAATGAGCAGTTCTTC

abundance: few
d_gene: -
len: 12
v_gene: TRBV18
j_gene: TRBJ2-7
CDR3aa: CASSPLSYEQYF
CDR3nt: TGTGCCAGCTCACCTCTGTCCTACGAGCAGTACTTC

abundance: many
d_gene: -
len: 15
v_gene: TRBV28
j_gene: TRBJ2-1
CDR3aa: CASSLRMAGKDEQFF
CDR3nt: TGTGCCAGCAGTTTAAGGATGGCGGGGAAGGATGAGCAGTTCTTC

abundance: -
d_gene: TRBD2
len: 16
v_gene: TRBV5-1
j_gene: TRBJ2-1
CDR3aa: CASSGSGLAGVYEQFF
CDR3nt: TGCGCCAGCAGCGGATCGGGACTAGCGGGAGTCTATGAGCAGTTCTTC

abundance: many
d_gene: -
len: 17
v_gene: TRBV3-1
j_gene: TRBJ1-1
CDR3aa: CASSQDFKKRSNTEAFF
CDR3nt: TGTGCCAGCAGCCAAGATTTCAAGAAACGGAGCAACACTGAAGCTTTCTTT

abundance: -
d_gene: TRBD2
len: 15
v_gene: TRBV7-6
j_gene: TRBJ2-1
CDR3aa: CASSLGAGGLGEQFF
CDR3nt: TGTGCCAGCAGCTTAGGGGCGGGAGGATTAGGTGAGCAGTTCTTC

abundance: -
d_gene: -
len: 15
v_gene: TRBV3-1
j_gene: TRBJ1-5
CDR3aa: CASSQDSGINQPQHF
CDR3nt: TGTGCCAGCAGCCAAGATTCGGGCATCAATCAGCCCCAGCATTTT

abundance: many
d_gene: TRBD2
len: 16
v_gene: TRBV20-1
j_gene: TRBJ2-7
CDR3aa: CSARDPRTSGVYEQYF
CDR3nt: TGCAGTGCTAGAGATCCCCGGACTAGCGGTGTTTACGAGCAGTACTTC

abundance: few
d_gene: TRBD2
len: 16
v_gene: TRBV2
j_gene: TRBJ2-7
CDR3aa: CASSRGKGLARGEQYF
CDR3nt: TGTGCCAGCAGTAGGGGGAAGGGACTAGCGAGGGGCGAGCAGTACTTC

abundance: few
d_gene: -
len: 15
v_gene: TRBV5-6
j_gene: TRBJ2-4
CDR3aa: CASSAPRIAKNIQYF
CDR3nt: TGTGCCAGCAGCGCGCCCCGTATAGCCAAAAACATTCAGTACTTC

abundance: many
d_gene: -
len: 14
v_gene: TRBV20-1
j_gene: TRBJ2-7
CDR3aa: CSARVLGPSYEQYF
CDR3nt: TGCAGTGCTAGAGTTCTCGGACCCTCCTACGAGCAGTACTTC

abundance: many
d_gene: TRBD2
len: 15
v_gene: TRBV6-2/TRBV6-3
j_gene: TRBJ2-7
CDR3aa: CASSPLRGRVYEQYF
CDR3nt: TGTGCCAGCAGTCCCCTACGGGGGAGGGTGTACGAGCAGTACTTC

abundance: many
d_gene: -
len: 14
v_gene: TRBV24-1
j_gene: TRBJ2-1
CDR3aa: CATSDSLTGAEQFF
CDR3nt: TGTGCCACCAGTGATTCTCTCACGGGAGCTGAGCAGTTCTTC

abundance: many
d_gene: -
len: 16
v_gene: TRBV28
j_gene: TRBJ1-5
CDR3aa: CASSSRGRGDNQPQHF
CDR3nt: TGTGCCAGCAGTTCTCGAGGGAGGGGGGATAATCAGCCCCAGCATTTT

abundance: many
d_gene: -
len: 14
v_gene: TRBV7-2
j_gene: TRBJ2-1
CDR3aa: CASSLSEVSNEQFF
CDR3nt: TGTGCCAGCAGCTTATCGGAAGTTTCCAATGAGCAGTTCTTC

abundance: few
d_gene: -
len: 13
v_gene: TRBV5-5
j_gene: TRBJ2-7
CDR3aa: CASSLQEGYEQYF
CDR3nt: TGTGCCAGCAGCTTACAGGAGGGCTACGAGCAGTACTTC

abundance: -
d_gene: -
len: 14
v_gene: TRBV6-2/TRBV6-3
j_gene: TRBJ2-5
CDR3aa: CASSPGRSGGTQYF
CDR3nt: TGTGCCAGCAGTCCCGGACGTTCTGGGGGGACCCAGTACTTC

abundance: many
d_gene: TRBD2
len: 13
v_gene: TRBV7-8
j_gene: TRBJ2-3
CDR3aa: CASRSGSGDTQYF
CDR3nt: TGTGCCAGCCGTAGCGGGAGCGGAGATACGCAGTATTTT

abundance: -
d_gene: -
len: 14
v_gene: TRBV4-1
j_gene: TRBJ1-4
CDR3aa: CASSQYRVNEKLFF
CDR3nt: TGCGCCAGCAGCCAATACAGGGTGAATGAAAAACTGTTTTTT

abundance: few
d_gene: -
len: 14
v_gene: TRBV6-6
j_gene: TRBJ2-1
CDR3aa: CASSYSWNYNEQFF
CDR3nt: TGTGCCAGCAGTTACTCCTGGAACTACAATGAGCAGTTCTTC

abundance: few
d_gene: -
len: 15
v_gene: TRBV29-1
j_gene: TRBJ1-4
CDR3aa: CSVQDGFNVGEKLFF
CDR3nt: TGCAGCGTTCAGGACGGGTTTAATGTTGGCGAAAAACTGTTTTTT

abundance: -
d_gene: TRBD1
len: 17
v_gene: TRBV27
j_gene: TRBJ1-6
CDR3aa: CASTDRGKSSYNSPLHF
CDR3nt: TGTGCCAGCACCGACAGGGGGAAGAGCTCCTATAATTCACCCCTCCACTTT

abundance: few
d_gene: TRBD2
len: 17
v_gene: TRBV29-1
j_gene: TRBJ2-1
CDR3aa: CSVEGRGGGVVRNEQFF
CDR3nt: TGCAGCGTTGAAGGACGGGGGGGAGGTGTTGTTCGAAATGAGCAGTTCTTC

abundance: -
d_gene: TRBD1
len: 17
v_gene: TRBV7-3
j_gene: TRBJ2-1
CDR3aa: CASSLSGGTGPYNEQFF
CDR3nt: TGTGCCAGCAGCTTAAGTGGGGGGACAGGGCCCTACAATGAGCAGTTCTTC

abundance: many
d_gene: TRBD1
len: 14
v_gene: TRBV3-1
j_gene: TRBJ1-1
CDR3aa: CASSYRDRGGEAFF
CDR3nt: TGTGCCAGCAGCTACCGGGACAGGGGGGGTGAAGCTTTCTTT

abundance: few
d_gene: -
len: 18
v_gene: TRBV4-2
j_gene: TRBJ2-1
CDR3aa: CASSRTPGSLITYNEQFF
CDR3nt: TGTGCCAGCAGCCGGACTCCCGGGAGTTTAATCACCTACAATGAGCAGTTCTTC

abundance: -
d_gene: -
len: 15
v_gene: TRBV6-1
j_gene: TRBJ2-3
CDR3aa: CASKGLRGRTDTQYF
CDR3nt: TGTGCCAGCAAGGGTTTGCGGGGACGCACAGATACGCAGTATTTT

abundance: -
d_gene: -
len: 18
v_gene: TRBV7-9
j_gene: TRBJ1-2
CDR3aa: CASSLVAGGGIANYGYTF
CDR3nt: TGTGCCAGCAGCTTGGTTGCCGGGGGGGGGATAGCTAACTATGGCTACACCTTC

abundance: once
d_gene: -
len: 12
v_gene: TRBV6-2/TRBV6-3
j_gene: TRBJ2-2
CDR3aa: CASPRDTGELFF
CDR3nt: TGTGCCAGCCCGAGGGACACCGGGGAGCTGTTTTTT